A selection of T cell receptor beta chains follows, all from one sample in a study of T cell responses to AZD1222 COVID-19 vaccine. Libraries were prepared by immunoSEQ multiplex PCR; TCRdb keeps only in-frame clonotypes and omits some of them. Counted here are 120,000 or so clones, over 75% occurring once; the ten biggest clones make up about 10%. This sample comprised peripheral blood, obtained on day 0 of AZD1222 vaccination. Receptor source: an adult in good health. Both conserved end residues are part of each CDR3. A D gene is named only where the DNA matches it firmly. Clone size is stated in some rows and not others, as once, few, many or a class when expanded.

>TRBD2|TRBJ2-7|TRBV6-2/TRBV6-3|NA
TGTGCCAGCAGTTACAAATCGAGCGGGACTAATTTCTACGAGCAGTACTTC
CASSYKSSGTNFYEQYF
>TRBD1|TRBJ2-1|TRBV29-1|NA
TGCAGCGTTTCACCCGTCAGGGGGTTCGGCAATGAGCAGTTCTTC
CSVSPVRGFGNEQFF
>NA|TRBJ1-2|TRBV24-1|NA
TGTGCCACCAGTCGGGCAGCCTACTATGGCTACACCTTC
CATSRAAYYGYTF
>NA|TRBJ1-1|TRBV5-6|once
TGTGCCAGCGGGGACGCTAACACTGAAGCTTTCTTT
CASGDANTEAFF
>NA|TRBJ1-2|TRBV5-1|NA
TGCGCCAGCAGCTTGGGAGGGACTGATAATGGCTACACCTTC
CASSLGGTDNGYTF
>NA|TRBJ2-1|TRBV11-2|NA
TGTGCCAGCAGCCGGACAGACTACTACAATGAGCAGTTCTTC
CASSRTDYYNEQFF
>NA|TRBJ1-1|TRBV27|NA
TGTGCCAGCAGTTCCGTGGCCAGGGACACTGAAGCTTTCTTT
CASSSVARDTEAFF
>TRBD2|TRBJ2-7|TRBV10-3|NA
TGTGCCATCAGTGGGGGTAGCGGGAGTGGCGCAATCGAGCAGTACTTC
CAISGGSGSGAIEQYF
>NA|TRBJ1-3|TRBV5-1|NA
TGCGCCAGCAGCTTGGCGGGGGATTCAATTGGAAACACCATATATTTT
CASSLAGDSIGNTIYF
>NA|TRBJ1-6|TRBV4-1|NA
TGCGCCAGCAGCCAAGAGGGGGCAGAGGTTAATTCACCCCTCCACTTT
CASSQEGAEVNSPLHF
>NA|TRBJ1-2|TRBV19|NA
TGTGCCACCACCCCTGGCGACAGGAGTCTTTCTAACTATGGCTACACCTTC
CATTPGDRSLSNYGYTF
>NA|TRBJ2-3|TRBV12-5|NA
TGTGCTAGTGGTTTGGGAGGACTGAGCACAGATACGCAGTATTTT
CASGLGGLSTDTQYF
>TRBD2|TRBJ2-1|TRBV6-5|NA
TGTGCCAGCAGTTCCGGGACTAACAATAATGAGCAGTTCTTC
CASSSGTNNNEQFF
>NA|TRBJ2-7|TRBV29-1|few
TGCAGCGTTGAAGGGGATGGGTACGAGCAGTACTTC
CSVEGDGYEQYF
>NA|TRBJ1-2|TRBV12-5|NA
TGTGCTAGTGGTTTGGACAACCCCCGCGGCTATGGCTACACCTTC
CASGLDNPRGYGYTF
>NA|TRBJ1-1|TRBV4-2|NA
TGTGCCAGTAAAATGAACACTGAAGCTTTCTTT
CASKMNTEAFF
>NA|TRBJ2-4|TRBV12-5|NA
TGTGCTAGTGGTTTGGTAGCATACAAAAACATTCAGTACTTC
CASGLVAYKNIQYF
>NA|TRBJ2-7|TRBV10-2|NA
TGCGCCAGCAGTGAGACCCCTTTGGGGGGGCCTTACGAGCAGTACTTC
CASSETPLGGPYEQYF
>NA|TRBJ1-2|TRBV29-1|NA
TGCAGCGTGCTGTACGGGACACCTAACTATGGCTACACCTTC
CSVLYGTPNYGYTF
>NA|TRBJ1-5|TRBV5-6|few
TGTGCCAGCAGCTTATTAAATCAGCCCCAGCATTTT
CASSLLNQPQHF
>NA|TRBJ1-6|TRBV3-1/TRBV3-2|few
TGTGCCAGCAGCCAAGATTGGGGGGTTTCGATGACCTATAATTCACCCCTCCACTTT
CASSQDWGVSMTYNSPLHF
>TRBD1|TRBJ1-5|TRBV30|NA
TGTGCCTGGAGTACGACAGGGCTTAATCAGCCCCAGCATTTT
CAWSTTGLNQPQHF
>NA|TRBJ2-7|TRBV12-3/TRBV12-4|NA
TGTGCCAGCAGGGGCTGGGGCGAGCAGTACTTC
CASRGWGEQYF
>NA|TRBJ1-5|TRBV27|NA
TGTGCCAGCAGTTTATTCGGGGGGCCGGGTAGCAATCAGCCCCAGCATTTT
CASSLFGGPGSNQPQHF
>NA|TRBJ1-5|TRBV2|NA
TGTGCCAGCAGTGATCGGCAGAATCAGCCCCAGCATTTT
CASSDRQNQPQHF
>NA|TRBJ2-1|TRBV7-2|NA
TGTGCCAGCAGCTTAGCGTCCACTGAGCAGTTCTTC
CASSLASTEQFF
>TRBD1|TRBJ1-2|TRBV7-9|few
TGTGCCAGCAGCCCGCGTCCCGGGACAGGGAAAGAAAACTATGGCTACACCTTC
CASSPRPGTGKENYGYTF
>NA|TRBJ2-5|TRBV7-2|NA
TGTGCCAGCAGCCCCGGTGGGCAGCGCGGGGAGACCCAGTACTTC
CASSPGGQRGETQYF
>NA|TRBJ2-7|TRBV27|NA
TGTGCCAGCAGTTTTAGGGGCGGCTACGAGCAGTACTTC
CASSFRGGYEQYF
>NA|TRBJ2-1|TRBV7-3|once
TGTGCCAGCAGCTTAATGGGAACCGATGAGCAGTTCTTC
CASSLMGTDEQFF
>NA|TRBJ1-5|TRBV30|NA
TGTGCCTGGAGTACCTCGGGGGTTGGCAATCAGCCCCAGCATTTT
CAWSTSGVGNQPQHF
>TRBD1|TRBJ1-1|TRBV5-4|once
TGTGCCAGCAGCCAAGGGACCCGGACAGGGAAAGTAGTGGACACTGAAGCTTTCTTT
CASSQGTRTGKVVDTEAFF
>NA|TRBJ2-2|TRBV5-1|NA
TGCGCCAGCAACCAGAACGGGGCAGGGAGTATCGGGGAGCTGTTTTTT
CASNQNGAGSIGELFF
>TRBD2|TRBJ2-1|TRBV25-1|NA
TGTGCCAGCAGTGAGTGGGAGGGCCCCAATGAGCAGTTCTTC
CASSEWEGPNEQFF
>NA|TRBJ2-3|TRBV28|NA
TGTGCCAGCAGTGCTACGGGACGGACCACAGATACGCAGTATTTT
CASSATGRTTDTQYF
>NA|TRBJ1-4|TRBV7-7|NA
TGTGCTAGCGCCCGCAATGAAAAACTGTTTTTT
CASARNEKLFF
>TRBD1|TRBJ1-1|TRBV18|NA
TGTGCCAGCTCCCTCAAGACAGGGGGCGGAACTGAAGCTTTCTTT
CASSLKTGGGTEAFF
>NA|TRBJ2-7|TRBV9|once
TGTGCCAGCAGCGTTGGGGCTGGGGGACTCGAGCAGTACTTC
CASSVGAGGLEQYF
>TRBD1|TRBJ1-4|TRBV6-5|NA
TGTGCCAGCAGTTCCCGGGACAGGGGGCAGCCTGAAAAACTGTTTTTT
CASSSRDRGQPEKLFF
>NA|TRBJ1-1|TRBV7-9|NA
TGTGCCAGCAGCTTATGGGAGAACACTGAAGCTTTCTTT
CASSLWENTEAFF
>TRBD2|TRBJ2-5|TRBV5-5|NA
TGTGCCAGCAGCGGGCTCCTAGCGGGGGGCACGGAGACCCAGTACTTC
CASSGLLAGGTETQYF
>NA|TRBJ1-1|TRBV7-3|NA
TGTGCCAGCAGCTTAATTCCCGCGGCGGCTGAAGCTTTCTTT
CASSLIPAAAEAFF
>TRBD2|TRBJ2-1|TRBV7-3|NA
TGTGCCAGCAGCCCACACGGGACTAGCGGTTTGGGTGAGCAGTTCTTC
CASSPHGTSGLGEQFF
>TRBD1|TRBJ1-1|TRBV2|NA
TGTGCCAGCAGTGCGGGACAGTCCCCGGCTTTCTTT
CASSAGQSPAFF
>TRBD1|TRBJ2-7|TRBV10-3|NA
TGTGCCGCTGGGACAGCTGAGAACTACGAGCAGTACTTC
CAAGTAENYEQYF
>TRBD1|TRBJ2-2|TRBV30|NA
TGTGCCTGGAAGACTACCGGGACAGGGGCCACCGGGGAGCTGTTTTTT
CAWKTTGTGATGELFF
>NA|TRBJ1-5|TRBV7-9|NA
TGTGCCAGCAGCTTAGACGGGCATAGCAATCAGCCCCAGCATTTT
CASSLDGHSNQPQHF
>NA|TRBJ2-7|TRBV9|NA
TGTGCCAGCAGCCTAGGAAGGGGCCTCGAGCAGTACTTC
CASSLGRGLEQYF
>NA|TRBJ1-5|TRBV24-1|NA
TGTGCCACCAGTGACCCCGGGTCGAACCAGCCCCAGCATTTT
CATSDPGSNQPQHF
>NA|TRBJ1-5|TRBV6-4|NA
TGTGCCAGCAGTGACAGGGCTGGCAATCAGCCCCAGCATTTT
CASSDRAGNQPQHF
>NA|TRBJ1-2|TRBV2|NA
TGTGCCAGCAGTGATTTTGCGGTGAACTATGGCTACACCTTC
CASSDFAVNYGYTF
>NA|TRBJ2-1|TRBV5-5|NA
TGTGCCAGCAGCAATAGTGGAAATGAGCAGTTCTTC
CASSNSGNEQFF
>NA|TRBJ1-1|TRBV30|few
TGTGCCTGGCTGACAGCCCGAAACACTGAAGCTTTCTTT
CAWLTARNTEAFF
>NA|TRBJ2-7|TRBV7-8|NA
TGTGCCAGCAGCTTATTTCGGTACGAGCAGTACTTC
CASSLFRYEQYF
>TRBD1|TRBJ1-2|TRBV2|few
TGTGCCAGCAGACCAAGAGGACAGGGAGGGAACTATGGCTACACCTTC
CASRPRGQGGNYGYTF
>TRBD2|TRBJ2-1|TRBV6-4|NA
TGTGCCAGCAGTGGCCCACGGGGGGGCTCCGGCCCTGAGCAGTTCTTC
CASSGPRGGSGPEQFF
>TRBD1|TRBJ2-2|TRBV29-1|NA
TGCAGCGGGGGGACAGGGGGCACCGGGGAGCTGTTTTTT
CSGGTGGTGELFF
>NA|TRBJ1-1|TRBV3-1/TRBV3-2|NA
TGTGCCAGCAGCCATTTTTCCGGGACAACCCTGGGTGAAGCTTTCTTT
CASSHFSGTTLGEAFF
>NA|TRBJ2-3|TRBV24-1|NA
TGTGCCACCAGTGATGGGGGATACACAGATACGCAGTATTTT
CATSDGGYTDTQYF